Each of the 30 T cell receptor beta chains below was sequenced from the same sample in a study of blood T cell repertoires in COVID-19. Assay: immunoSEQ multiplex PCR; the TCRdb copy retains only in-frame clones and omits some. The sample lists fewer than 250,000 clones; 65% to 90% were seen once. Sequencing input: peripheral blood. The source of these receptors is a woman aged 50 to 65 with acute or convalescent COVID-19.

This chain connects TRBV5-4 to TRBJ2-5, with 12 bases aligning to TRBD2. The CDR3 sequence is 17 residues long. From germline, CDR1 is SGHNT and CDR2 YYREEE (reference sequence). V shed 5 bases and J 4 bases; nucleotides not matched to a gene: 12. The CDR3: CASSRVLASGGAETQYF. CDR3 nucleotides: TGTGCCAGCAGTAGGGTCCTGGCTAGCGGGGGGGCAGAGACCCAGTACTTC. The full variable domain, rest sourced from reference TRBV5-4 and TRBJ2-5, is ETGVTQSPTHLIKTRGQQVTLRCSSQSGHNTVSWYQQALGQGPQFIFQYYREEENGRGNFPPRFSGLQFPNYSSELNVNALELDDSALYLCASSRVLASGGAETQYFGPGTRLLVL.

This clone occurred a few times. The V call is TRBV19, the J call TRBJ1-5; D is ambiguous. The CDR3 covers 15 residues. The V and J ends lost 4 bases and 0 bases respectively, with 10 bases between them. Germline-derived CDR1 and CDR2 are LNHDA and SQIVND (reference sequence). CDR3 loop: CASSRSGYSNQPQHF. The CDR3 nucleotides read TGTGCCAGTAGTAGGAGCGGGTATAGCAATCAGCCCCAGCATTTT.

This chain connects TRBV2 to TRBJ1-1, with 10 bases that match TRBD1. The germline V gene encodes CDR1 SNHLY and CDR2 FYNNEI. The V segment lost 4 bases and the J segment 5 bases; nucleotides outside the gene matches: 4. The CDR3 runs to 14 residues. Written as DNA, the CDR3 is TGTGCCAGCAGTGGGGGACAGGGGCGGACTGAAGCTTTCTTT. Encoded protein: CASSGGQGRTEAFF.

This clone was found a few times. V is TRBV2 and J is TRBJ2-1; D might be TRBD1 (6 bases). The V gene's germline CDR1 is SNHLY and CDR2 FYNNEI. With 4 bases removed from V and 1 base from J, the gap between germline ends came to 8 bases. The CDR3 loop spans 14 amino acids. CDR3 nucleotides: TGTGCCAGCAGTGCAACAGGGTCCTACAATGAGCAGTTCTTC. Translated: CASSATGSYNEQFF.

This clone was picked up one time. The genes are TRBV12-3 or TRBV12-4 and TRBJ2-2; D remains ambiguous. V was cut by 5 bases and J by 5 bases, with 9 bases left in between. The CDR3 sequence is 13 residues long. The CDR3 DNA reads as TGTGCCAGCAGTCCCTCACGGACCGGGGAGCTGTTTTTT. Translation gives CASSPSRTGELFF.

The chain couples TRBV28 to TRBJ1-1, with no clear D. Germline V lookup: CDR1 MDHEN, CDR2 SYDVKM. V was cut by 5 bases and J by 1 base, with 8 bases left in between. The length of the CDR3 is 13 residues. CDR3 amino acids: CASSLVGNTEAFF. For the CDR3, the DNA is TGTGCCAGCAGTCTAGTTGGGAACACTGAAGCTTTCTTT.

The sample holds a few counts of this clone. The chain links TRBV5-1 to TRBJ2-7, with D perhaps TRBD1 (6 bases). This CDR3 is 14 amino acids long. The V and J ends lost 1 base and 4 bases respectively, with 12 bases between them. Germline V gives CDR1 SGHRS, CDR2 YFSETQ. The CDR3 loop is CASSLSGHLYEQYF. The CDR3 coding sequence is TGCGCCAGCAGCTTGTCGGGACACTTATACGAGCAGTACTTC. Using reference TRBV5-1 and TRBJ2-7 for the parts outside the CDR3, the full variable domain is KAGVTQTPRYLIKTRGQQVTLSCSPISGHRSVSWYQQTPGQGLQFLFEYFSETQRNKGNFPGRFSGRQFSNSRSEMNVSTLELGDSALYLCASSLSGHLYEQYFGPGTRLTVT.

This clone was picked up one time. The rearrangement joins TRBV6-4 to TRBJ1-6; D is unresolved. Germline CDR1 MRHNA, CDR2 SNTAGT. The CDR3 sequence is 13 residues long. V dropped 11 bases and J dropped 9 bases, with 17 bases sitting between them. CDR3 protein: CAGKPPTGSPLHF. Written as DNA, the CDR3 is TGTGCCGGCAAGCCTCCAACGGGTTCACCCCTCCACTTT.

For the CDR3, the DNA is TGTGCCAGCAGTTACTATAAAACAGGGACAGATACGCAGTATTTT. It translates to CASSYYKTGTDTQYF. V usage is TRBV6-2 or TRBV6-3 and J usage is TRBJ2-3; a possible D gene is TRBD1 (6 bases). V lost 1 base, J lost 3 bases, and 11 bases lay in between. The CDR3 consists of 15 residues. Germline CDR1 reads MNHEY; CDR2 reads SVGEGT.

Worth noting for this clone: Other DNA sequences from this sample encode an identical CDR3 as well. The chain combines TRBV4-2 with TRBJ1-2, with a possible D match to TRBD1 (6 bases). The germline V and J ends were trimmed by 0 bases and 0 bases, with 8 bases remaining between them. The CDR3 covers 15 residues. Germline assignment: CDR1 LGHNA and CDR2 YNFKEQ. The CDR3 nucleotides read TGTGCCAGCAGCCAAGATACAGGGACTAACTATGGCTACACCTTC. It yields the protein CASSQDTGTNYGYTF.

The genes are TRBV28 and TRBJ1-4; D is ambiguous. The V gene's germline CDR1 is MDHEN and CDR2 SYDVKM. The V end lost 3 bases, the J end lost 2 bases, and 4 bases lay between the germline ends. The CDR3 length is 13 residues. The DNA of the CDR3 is TGTGCCAGCAGTTTCTTGACTAATGAAAAACTGTTTTTT. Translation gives CASSFLTNEKLFF.

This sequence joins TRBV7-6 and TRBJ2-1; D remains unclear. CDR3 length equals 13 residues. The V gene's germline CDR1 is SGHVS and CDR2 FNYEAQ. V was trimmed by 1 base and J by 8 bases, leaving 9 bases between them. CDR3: CASSLEFADEQFF. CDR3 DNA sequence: TGTGCCAGCAGCTTAGAGTTTGCGGATGAGCAGTTCTTC.

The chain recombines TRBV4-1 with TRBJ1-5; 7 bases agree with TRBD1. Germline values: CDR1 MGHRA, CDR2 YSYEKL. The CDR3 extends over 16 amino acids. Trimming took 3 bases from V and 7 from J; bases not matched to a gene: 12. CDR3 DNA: TGCGCCAGCAGCCATCCCGACAGGGTCATAGGCCAGCCCCAGCATTTT. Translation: CASSHPDRVIGQPQHF.

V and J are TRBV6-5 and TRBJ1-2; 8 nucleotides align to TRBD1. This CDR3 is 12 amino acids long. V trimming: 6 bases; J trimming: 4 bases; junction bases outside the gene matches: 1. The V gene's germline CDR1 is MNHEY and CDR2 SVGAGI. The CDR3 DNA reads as TGTGCCAGCAGGGGGACAGGCTATGGCTACACCTTC. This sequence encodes CASRGTGYGYTF.

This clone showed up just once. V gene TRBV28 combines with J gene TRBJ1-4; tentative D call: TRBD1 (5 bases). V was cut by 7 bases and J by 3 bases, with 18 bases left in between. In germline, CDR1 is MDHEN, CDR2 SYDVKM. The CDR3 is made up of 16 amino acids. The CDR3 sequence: CASTKDGGRANEKLFF. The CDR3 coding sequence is TGTGCCAGCACCAAAGACGGGGGACGAGCTAATGAAAAACTGTTTTTT. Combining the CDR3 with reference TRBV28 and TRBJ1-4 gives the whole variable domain DVKVTQSSRYLVKRTGEKVFLECVQDMDHENMFWYRQDPGLGLRLIYFSYDVKMKEKGDIPEGYSVSREKKERFSLILESASTNQTSMYLCASTKDGGRANEKLFFGSGTQLSVL.

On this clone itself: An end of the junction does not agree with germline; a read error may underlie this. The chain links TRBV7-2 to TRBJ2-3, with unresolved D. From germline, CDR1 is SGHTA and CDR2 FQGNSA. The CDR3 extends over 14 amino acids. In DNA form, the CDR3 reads TGTGCCAGCAGCTTAGACGCAGGCACGGATACGCAGTATTTT. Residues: CASSLDAGTDTQYF.

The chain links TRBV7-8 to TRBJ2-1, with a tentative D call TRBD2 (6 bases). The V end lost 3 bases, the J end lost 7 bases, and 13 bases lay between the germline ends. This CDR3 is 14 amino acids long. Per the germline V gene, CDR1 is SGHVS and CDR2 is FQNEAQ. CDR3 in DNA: TGTGCCAGCAGCTTTTTTAGCGGATCGAATGAGCAGTTCTTC. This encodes CASSFFSGSNEQFF.

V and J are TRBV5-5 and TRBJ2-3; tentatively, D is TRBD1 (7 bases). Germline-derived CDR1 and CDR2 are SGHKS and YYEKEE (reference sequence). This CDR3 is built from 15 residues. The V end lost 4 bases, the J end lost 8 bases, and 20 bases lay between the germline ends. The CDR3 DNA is TGTGCCAGCAGCCCGGGGACTCGCCAGGGGGGTACGCAGTATTTT. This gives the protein CASSPGTRQGGTQYF.

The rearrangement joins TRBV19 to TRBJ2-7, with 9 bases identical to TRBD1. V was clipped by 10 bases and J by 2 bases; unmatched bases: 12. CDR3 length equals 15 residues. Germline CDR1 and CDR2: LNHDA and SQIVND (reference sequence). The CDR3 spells CATKPTGGAPYEQYF. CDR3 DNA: TGTGCCACTAAACCAACAGGGGGCGCCCCCTACGAGCAGTACTTC.

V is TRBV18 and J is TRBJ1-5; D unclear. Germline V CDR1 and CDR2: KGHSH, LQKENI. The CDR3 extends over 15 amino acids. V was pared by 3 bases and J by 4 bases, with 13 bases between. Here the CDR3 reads CASSPKFVQNQPQHF. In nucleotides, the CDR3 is TGTGCCAGCTCACCGAAATTCGTCCAGAATCAGCCCCAGCATTTT. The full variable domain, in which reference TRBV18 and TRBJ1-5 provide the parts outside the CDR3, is NAGVMQNPRHLVRRRGQEARLRCSPMKGHSHVYWYRQLPEEGLKFMVYLQKENIIDESGMPKERFSAEFPKEGPSILRIQQVVRGDSAAYFCASSPKFVQNQPQHFGDGTRLSIL.

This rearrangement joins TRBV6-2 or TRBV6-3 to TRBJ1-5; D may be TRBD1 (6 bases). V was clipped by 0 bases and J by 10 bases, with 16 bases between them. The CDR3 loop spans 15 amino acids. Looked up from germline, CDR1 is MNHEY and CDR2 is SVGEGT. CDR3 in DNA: TGTGCCAGCAGTTACTCGACCGGGCAGGGGTTCCCCCAGCATTTT. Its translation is CASSYSTGQGFPQHF.

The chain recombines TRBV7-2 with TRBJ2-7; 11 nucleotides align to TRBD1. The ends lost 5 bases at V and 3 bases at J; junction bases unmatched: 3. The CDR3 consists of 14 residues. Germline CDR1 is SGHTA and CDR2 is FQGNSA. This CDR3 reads CASSGTGGVYEQYF. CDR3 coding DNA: TGTGCCAGCAGCGGGACAGGGGGAGTCTACGAGCAGTACTTC.

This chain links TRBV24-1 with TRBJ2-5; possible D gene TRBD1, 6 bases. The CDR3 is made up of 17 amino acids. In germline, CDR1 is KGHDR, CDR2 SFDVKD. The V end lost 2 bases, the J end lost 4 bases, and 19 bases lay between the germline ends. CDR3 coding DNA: TGTGCCACCAGTGATTACGTGTTGGCAGGGGCGGGAGAGACCCAGTACTTC. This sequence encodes CATSDYVLAGAGETQYF.

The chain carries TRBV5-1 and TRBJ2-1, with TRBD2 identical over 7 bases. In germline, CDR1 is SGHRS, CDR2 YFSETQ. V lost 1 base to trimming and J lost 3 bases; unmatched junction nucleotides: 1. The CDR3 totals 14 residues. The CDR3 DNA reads TGCGCCAGCAGCTTGTCTAGCGGCTACAATGAGCAGTTCTTC. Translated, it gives CASSLSSGYNEQFF.

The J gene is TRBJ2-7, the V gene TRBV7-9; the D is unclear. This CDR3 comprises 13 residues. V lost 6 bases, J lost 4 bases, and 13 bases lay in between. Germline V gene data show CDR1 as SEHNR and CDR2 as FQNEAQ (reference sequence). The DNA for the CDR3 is TGTGCCAGCAGTTTACTCCAGGAATACGAGCAGTACTTC. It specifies CASSLLQEYEQYF.

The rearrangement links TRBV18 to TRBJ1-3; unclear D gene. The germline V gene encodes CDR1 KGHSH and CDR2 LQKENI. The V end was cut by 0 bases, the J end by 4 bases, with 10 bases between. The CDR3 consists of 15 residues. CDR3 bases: TGTGCCAGCTCACCACCGATGGGGAGGGGAAACACCATATATTTT. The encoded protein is CASSPPMGRGNTIYF.

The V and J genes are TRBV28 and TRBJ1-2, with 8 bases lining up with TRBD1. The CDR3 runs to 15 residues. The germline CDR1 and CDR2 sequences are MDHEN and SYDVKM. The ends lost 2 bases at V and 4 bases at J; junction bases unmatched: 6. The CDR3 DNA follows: TGTGCCAGCAGTTTACCCCAGGGGGCAGGCTATGGCTACACCTTC. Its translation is CASSLPQGAGYGYTF.

The CDR3 nucleotides read TGTGCCAGTAGTATAGCCAGGGACAGGGGAGCAGATACGCAGTATTTT. It codes for CASSIARDRGADTQYF. The gene calls are TRBV19 and TRBJ2-3, with 10 bases that match TRBD1. The CDR3 has 16 residues. The V and J ends lost 1 base and 4 bases, in that order; junction bases with no gene match: 5. From germline, CDR1 is LNHDA and CDR2 SQIVND (reference sequence).

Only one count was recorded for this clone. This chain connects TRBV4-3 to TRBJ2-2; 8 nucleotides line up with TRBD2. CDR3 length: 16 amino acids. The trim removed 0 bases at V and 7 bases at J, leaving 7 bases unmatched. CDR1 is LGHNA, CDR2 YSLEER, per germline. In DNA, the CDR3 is TGCGCCAGCAGCCAAGATACGGGGGGGGCTGTCGGGGAGCTGTTTTTT. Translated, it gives CASSQDTGGAVGELFF.

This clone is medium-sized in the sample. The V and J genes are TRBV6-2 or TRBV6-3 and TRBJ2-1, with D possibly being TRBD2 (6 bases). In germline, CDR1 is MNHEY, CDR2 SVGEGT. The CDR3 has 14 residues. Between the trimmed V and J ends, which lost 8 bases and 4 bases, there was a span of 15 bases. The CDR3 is CASCPLAGYNEQFF. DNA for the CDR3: TGTGCCAGCTGCCCCTTGGCGGGGTACAATGAGCAGTTCTTC.